The clone carrying this T cell receptor (beta chain) was picked up many times. What it binds is not known. This specimen belongs to a study of T-cell reconstitution after alpha-beta-depleted transplantation in children. Study outcomes and limitations: There were reportedly several hundred expanded graft clones from which alpha-beta T cells came about two months after transplant. Recipient T cells and thymic progenitors that survived were the source of the high TCRbeta diversity seen at day 60 in some patients. Newly produced T cells mostly accounted for T-cell counts and diversity one year post-transplant.

The TCRbeta library incorporated unique molecular identifiers. TCRdb reprocessed the PCR reads with MiXCR, giving one entry per CDR3 protein. The table includes 540,000 or so distinct CDR3 sequences, roughly 23% detected once. The CDR3 is made up of 15 amino acids. CDR1 is SGHVS, CDR2 FNYEAQ, per germline. The V gene lost 5 bases and the J gene lost 2 bases, with 14 bases spanning the gap. The specimen comprised PBMCs, mostly from graft donor cells, sampled 360 days after TCRalphabeta/CD19-depleted stem cell transplant. The rearrangement joins TRBV7-6 to TRBJ2-3; either TRBD1 or TRBD2 may supply D (5 bases each). The receptor was derived from a boy under two years old who had a stem cell transplant for acute myeloid leukemia, so the T cells may come from the graft donor. Written as DNA, the CDR3 is TGTGCCAGCAGCCGTAGGGGACGCGTCACAGATACGCAGTATTTT. This encodes CASSRRGRVTDTQYF.